These 16 T cell receptor beta chains originate from one sample sequenced in a study of OX40 agonist ivuxolimab in advanced cancers. Profiled with immunoSEQ multiplex PCR; TCRdb holds only in-frame clones, not every one. The sample has 6,000 to 9,500 clones, roughly 66% seen once. The specimen was CD4+ or CD8+ T cells sorted from blood, collected in a trial of the OX40 agonist ivuxolimab. The receptors were sampled from an adult with an advanced solid tumor such as melanoma, head and neck, liver or kidney cancer.

This chain joins TRBV7-8 and TRBJ2-7, with 7 bases aligning to TRBD1. Looked up from germline, CDR1 is SGHVS and CDR2 is FQNEAQ. This CDR3 contains 13 residues. J lost 6 bases, V lost 3 bases, and 5 bases had no gene match. CDR3 residues: CASSFGQVVEQYF. The CDR3, as DNA: TGTGCCAGCAGCTTCGGACAGGTCGTCGAGCAGTACTTC. The entire variable domain, with the rest obtained from reference TRBV7-8 and TRBJ2-7, is as follows: GAGVSQSPRYKVAKRGQDVALRCDPISGHVSLFWYQQALGQGPEFLTYFQNEAQLDKSGLPSDRFFAERPEGSVSTLKIQRTQQEDSAVYLCASSFGQVVEQYFGPGTRLTVT.

V is TRBV19 and J is TRBJ2-7, with 8 bases aligning to TRBD1. V lost 2 bases, J lost 3 bases, and 12 bases stayed unmatched. Germline V CDR1 and CDR2: LNHDA, SQIVND (reference sequence). The CDR3 consists of 17 residues. In DNA form, the CDR3 reads TGTGCCAGTAGTATACTACCCGGACAGGGCCGGCGCTACGAGCAGTACTTC. Amino acid sequence: CASSILPGQGRRYEQYF. The whole variable domain, filled in from reference TRBV19 and TRBJ2-7, reads DGGITQSPKYLFRKEGQNVTLSCEQNLNHDAMYWYRQDPGQGLRLIYYSQIVNDFQKGDIAEGYSVSREKKESFPLTVTSAQKNPTAFYLCASSILPGQGRRYEQYFGPGTRLTVT.

The CDR3 DNA reads as TGTGCCAGCAGTTTGGGGCTCCGGGACAATGAGCAGTTCTTC. Its translation: CASSLGLRDNEQFF. The rearrangement uses TRBV28 and TRBJ2-1, with D possibly being TRBD1 (5 bases). Germline loops: CDR1 MDHEN, CDR2 SYDVKM. V shed 3 bases and J shed 5 bases, with 11 bases lying between them. The CDR3 runs 14 residues.

The gene calls are TRBV5-6 and TRBJ2-2; D remains ambiguous. The V gene lost 2 bases and the J gene lost 6 bases, with 2 bases spanning the gap. The CDR3 has 11 residues. Germline CDR1 reads SGHDT; CDR2 reads YYEEEE. The CDR3 here is CASSFAGELFF. In DNA, the CDR3 is TGTGCCAGCAGCTTTGCCGGGGAGCTGTTTTTT.

Points on this clone: The junction shows a germline mismatch at one end, possibly a read error. The V gene is TRBV7-2, the J gene TRBJ1-1; D not certain. In germline, CDR1 is SGHTA, CDR2 FQGNSA. The CDR3 extends over 16 amino acids. CDR3 in DNA: TGCGCCAGCAGCCAAGATCGAGTTCACTTAGGCACTGAAGCTTTCTTT. Its translation is CASSQDRVHLGTEAFF.

The chain carries TRBV5-6 and TRBJ2-1; 8 bases fit TRBD2. The CDR3 is 14 residues long. Losses at the gene ends were 2 bases for V and 6 bases for J; bases not matched to a gene: 4. Germline CDR1 is SGHDT and CDR2 is YYEEEE. CDR3 coding DNA: TGTGCCAGCAGCTTTGGACTAGCCCTCAATGAGCAGTTCTTC. This sequence encodes CASSFGLALNEQFF.

The rearrangement uses TRBV6-5 and TRBJ1-6; 12 positions match TRBD1. This CDR3 spans 15 amino acids. The ends lost 2 bases at V and 11 bases at J; junction bases unmatched: 4. CDR1 MNHEY and CDR2 SVGAGI come from the germline V gene. The CDR3 DNA follows: TGTGCCAGCAGTTACGGGACAGGGGGCGCGGCACCCCTCCACTTT. It specifies CASSYGTGGAAPLHF.

The rearrangement joins TRBV5-6 to TRBJ2-2; the match to TRBD2 covers 11 bases. J was trimmed by 5 bases and V by 0 bases; bases with no gene match: 6. From germline, CDR1 is SGHDT and CDR2 YYEEEE. The CDR3 runs to 17 residues. CDR3 bases: TGTGCCAGCAGCTTGGGTCTAGCGGGGGGCCGTACCGGGGAGCTGTTTTTT. Translated: CASSLGLAGGRTGELFF.

The rearrangement joins TRBV9 to TRBJ2-2; D perhaps matches TRBD2 (5 bases). The CDR3 extends over 14 amino acids. V was clipped by 3 bases and J by 5 bases, with 11 bases between them. CDR1 and CDR2 (germline): SGDLS, YYNGEE. The CDR3 DNA reads as TGTGCCAGCAGCGGGGGAGTAGAGACCGGGGAGCTGTTTTTT. This codes for CASSGGVETGELFF.

This clone was seen just once. The V and J genes are TRBV7-2 and TRBJ2-7; no definite D call. Germline CDR1 is SGHTA and CDR2 is FQGNSA. This CDR3 is built from 13 residues. V was cut by 1 base and J by 4 bases, with 8 bases left in between. The CDR3 sequence: CASSLGDGYEQYF. The DNA of the CDR3 is TGTGCCAGCAGCTTAGGAGACGGGTACGAGCAGTACTTC.

This chain connects TRBV11-3 to TRBJ2-1, with 9 bases aligning to TRBD1. Germline V gives CDR1 SGHNT, CDR2 YENEEA. This CDR3 has 14 residues. With 5 bases clipped from V and 7 bases from J, the junction kept 6 bases outside the gene matches. CDR3 loop: CASSHRDRENEQFF. Here the CDR3 DNA reads TGTGCCAGCAGCCACCGGGACAGGGAAAATGAGCAGTTCTTC.

This clone was seen only a few times. The genes are TRBV6-1 and TRBJ2-7; 9 bases match TRBD1. Germline V gives CDR1 MNHNS, CDR2 SASEGT. Unmatched junction bases numbered 11, after V lost 1 base and J lost 4 bases. The CDR3 is 17 residues long. The CDR3 region has the DNA TGTGCCAGCAGTGAAGTGATAATGGGGACAGGGTCTTACGAGCAGTACTTC. This translates into CASSEVIMGTGSYEQYF.

J is TRBJ2-3 and V is TRBV7-9; 7 bases fit TRBD1. This CDR3 is 12 amino acids long. V shed 1 base and J 8 bases; nucleotides not matched to a gene: 0. Looked up from germline, CDR1 is SEHNR and CDR2 is FQNEAQ (reference sequence). The CDR3 coding sequence is TGTGCCAGCAGCTTAGGACAGGGTACGCAGTATTTT. This encodes CASSLGQGTQYF.

The chain is built from TRBV7-2 and TRBJ1-1; the D is unclear. The CDR3 runs 15 residues. Per germline, CDR1 SGHTA and CDR2 FQGNSA. V was shortened by 5 bases and J by 0 bases, with 13 bases between the two germline ends. The CDR3 spells CASSPELGLNTEAFF. In nucleotides, the CDR3 is TGTGCCAGCAGCCCTGAACTAGGATTGAACACTGAAGCTTTCTTT.

The rearrangement uses TRBV7-9 and TRBJ1-1; D is perhaps TRBD1 (5 bases). Trimming pared 5 bases from V and 5 bases from J, leaving 15 bases between. CDR3 length equals 14 residues. Germline CDR1 SEHNR, CDR2 FQNEAQ (reference sequence). CDR3 DNA: TGTGCCAGCAGCGTAACCCTGGGGGAAACTGAAGCTTTCTTT. It is translated as CASSVTLGETEAFF.

The chain uses TRBV4-1 and TRBJ1-5; D is unresolved. The germline CDR1 and CDR2 sequences are MGHRA and YSYEKL. The CDR3 loop spans 17 amino acids. V dropped 0 bases and J dropped 0 bases, with 12 bases sitting between them. The CDR3 loop is CASSQEMRLNSNQPQHF. CDR3 coding DNA: TGCGCCAGCAGCCAAGAAATGAGACTAAATAGCAATCAGCCCCAGCATTTT.